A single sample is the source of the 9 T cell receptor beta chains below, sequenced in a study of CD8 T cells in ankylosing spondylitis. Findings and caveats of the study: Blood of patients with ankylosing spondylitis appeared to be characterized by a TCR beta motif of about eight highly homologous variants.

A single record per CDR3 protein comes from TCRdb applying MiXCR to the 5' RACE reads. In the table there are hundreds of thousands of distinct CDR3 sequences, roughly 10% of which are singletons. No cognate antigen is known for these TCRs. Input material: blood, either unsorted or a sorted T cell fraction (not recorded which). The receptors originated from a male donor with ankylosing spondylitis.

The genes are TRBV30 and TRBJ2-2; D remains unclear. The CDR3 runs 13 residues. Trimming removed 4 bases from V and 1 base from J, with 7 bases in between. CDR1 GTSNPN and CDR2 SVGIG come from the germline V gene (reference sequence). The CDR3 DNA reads TGTGCCTGGACAACACAGAACACCGGGGAGCTGTTTTTT. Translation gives CAWTTQNTGELFF. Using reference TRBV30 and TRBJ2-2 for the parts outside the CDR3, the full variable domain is SQTIHQWPATLVQPVGSPLSLECTVEGTSNPNLYWYRQAAGRGLQLLFYSVGIGQISSEVPQNLSASRPQDRQFILSSKKLLLSDSGFYLCAWTTQNTGELFFGEGSRLTVL.

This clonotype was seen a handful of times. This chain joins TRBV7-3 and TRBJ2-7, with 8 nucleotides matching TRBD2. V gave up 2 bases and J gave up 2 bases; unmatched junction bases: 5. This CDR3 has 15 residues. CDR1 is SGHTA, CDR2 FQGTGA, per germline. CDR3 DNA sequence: TGTGCCAGCAGCTTATCGGGGGGGGTACCCTACGAGCAGTACTTC. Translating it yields CASSLSGGVPYEQYF.

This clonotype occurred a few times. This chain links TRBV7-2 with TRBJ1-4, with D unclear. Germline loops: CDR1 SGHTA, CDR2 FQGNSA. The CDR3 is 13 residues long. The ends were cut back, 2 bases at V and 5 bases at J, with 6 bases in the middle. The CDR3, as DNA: TGTGCCAGCAGCTTAAACCGCAATGAAAAACTGTTTTTT. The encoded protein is CASSLNRNEKLFF.

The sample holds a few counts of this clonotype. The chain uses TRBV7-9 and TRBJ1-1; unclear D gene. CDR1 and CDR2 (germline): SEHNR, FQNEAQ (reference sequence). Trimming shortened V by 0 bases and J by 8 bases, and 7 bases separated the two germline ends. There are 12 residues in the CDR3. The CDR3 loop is CASSLASGEAFF. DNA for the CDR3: TGTGCCAGCAGCTTAGCGTCCGGGGAAGCTTTCTTT.

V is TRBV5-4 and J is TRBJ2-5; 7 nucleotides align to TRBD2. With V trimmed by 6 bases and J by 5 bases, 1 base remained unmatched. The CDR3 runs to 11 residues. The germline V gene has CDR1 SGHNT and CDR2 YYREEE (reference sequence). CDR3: CASIGGETQYF. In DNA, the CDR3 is TGTGCCAGCATCGGGGGGGAGACCCAGTACTTC.

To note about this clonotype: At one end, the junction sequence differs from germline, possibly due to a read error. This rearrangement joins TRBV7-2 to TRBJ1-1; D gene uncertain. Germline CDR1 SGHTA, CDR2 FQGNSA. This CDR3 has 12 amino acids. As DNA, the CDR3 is TGTGCCAGCAGCTCCTACGGAGGGTTGCGAAACTTT. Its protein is CASSSYGGLRNF. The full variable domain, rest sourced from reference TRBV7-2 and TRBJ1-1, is GAGVSQSPSNKVTEKGKDVELRCDPISGHTALYWYRQSLGQGLEFLIYFQGNSAPDKSGLPSDRFSAERTGGSVSTLTIQRTQQEDSAVYLCASSSYGGLRNFGQGTRLTVV.

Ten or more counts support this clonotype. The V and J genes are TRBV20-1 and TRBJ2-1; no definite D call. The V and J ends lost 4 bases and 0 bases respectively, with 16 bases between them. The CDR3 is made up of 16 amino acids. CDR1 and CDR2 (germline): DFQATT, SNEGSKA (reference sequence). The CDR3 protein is CSATNPEPSSYNEQFF. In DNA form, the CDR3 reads TGCAGTGCTACCAATCCGGAACCTAGCTCCTACAATGAGCAGTTCTTC.

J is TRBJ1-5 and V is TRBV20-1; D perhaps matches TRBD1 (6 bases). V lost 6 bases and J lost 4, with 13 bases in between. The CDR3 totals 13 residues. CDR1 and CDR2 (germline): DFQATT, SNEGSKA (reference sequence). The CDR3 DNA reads TGCAGTGCCGTGGGGACAACGAATCAGCCCCAGCATTTT. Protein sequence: CSAVGTTNQPQHF.

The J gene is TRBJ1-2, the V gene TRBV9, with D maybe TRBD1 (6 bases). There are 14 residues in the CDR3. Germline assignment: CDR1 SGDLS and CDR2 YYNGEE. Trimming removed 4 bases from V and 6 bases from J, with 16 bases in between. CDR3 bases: TGTGCCAGCAGCCTAAGAGCCAGGGGAGATGGCTACACCTTC. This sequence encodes CASSLRARGDGYTF. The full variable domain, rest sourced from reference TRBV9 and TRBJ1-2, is DSGVTQTPKHLITATGQRVTLRCSPRSGDLSVYWYQQSLDQGLQFLIQYYNGEERAKGNILERFSAQQFPDLHSELNLSSLELGDSALYFCASSLRARGDGYTFGSGTRLTVV.